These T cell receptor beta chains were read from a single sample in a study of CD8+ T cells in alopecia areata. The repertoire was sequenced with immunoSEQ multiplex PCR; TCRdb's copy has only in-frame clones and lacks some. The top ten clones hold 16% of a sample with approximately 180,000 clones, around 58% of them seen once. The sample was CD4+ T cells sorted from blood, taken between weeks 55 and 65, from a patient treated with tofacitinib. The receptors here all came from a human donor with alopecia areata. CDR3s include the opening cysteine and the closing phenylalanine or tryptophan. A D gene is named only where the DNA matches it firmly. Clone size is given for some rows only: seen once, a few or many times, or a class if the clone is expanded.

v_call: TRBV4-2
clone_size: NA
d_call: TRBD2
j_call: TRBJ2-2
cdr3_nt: TGTGCCAGCAGCCAACTGGACCTAGCGGCCAACACCGGGGAGCTGTTTTTT
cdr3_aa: CASSQLDLAANTGELFF

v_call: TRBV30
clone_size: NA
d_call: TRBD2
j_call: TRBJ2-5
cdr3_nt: TGTGCCTGGAGGGCGGGGGGTCAAGAGACCCAGTACTTC
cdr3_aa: CAWRAGGQETQYF

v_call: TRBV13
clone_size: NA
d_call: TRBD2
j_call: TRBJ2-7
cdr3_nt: TGTGCCAGCAGCGTACTAGCGGGGTTGTCCTACGAGCAGTACTTC
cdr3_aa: CASSVLAGLSYEQYF

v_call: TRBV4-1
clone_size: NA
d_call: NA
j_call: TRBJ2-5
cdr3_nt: TGCGCCAGCAGCCAAGGCCCTGGGACACTAAAAGAGACCCAGTACTTC
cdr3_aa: CASSQGPGTLKETQYF

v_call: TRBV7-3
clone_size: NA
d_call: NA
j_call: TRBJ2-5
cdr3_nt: TGTGCCAGCAGCTCAGTTCCAGGGGAGAGAGAGACCCAGTACTTC
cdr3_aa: CASSSVPGERETQYF

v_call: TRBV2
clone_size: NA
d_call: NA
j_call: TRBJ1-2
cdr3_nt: TGTGCCAGCAGTGTTGGCAGGCTTGGCTACACCTTC
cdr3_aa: CASSVGRLGYTF

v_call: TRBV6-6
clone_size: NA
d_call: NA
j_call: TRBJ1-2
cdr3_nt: TGTGCCAGCAGTTACTCGAATCCAGCGGAGGGGTATGGCTACACCTTC
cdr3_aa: CASSYSNPAEGYGYTF

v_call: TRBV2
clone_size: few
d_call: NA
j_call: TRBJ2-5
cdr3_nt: TGTGCCAGCAGGAAGGGGGAGACCCAGTACTTC
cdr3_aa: CASRKGETQYF

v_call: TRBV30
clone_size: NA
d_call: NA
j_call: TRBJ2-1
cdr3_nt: TGTGCCTGGAGTAAGCCTCCGGGACAAAGGAATGAGCAGTTCTTC
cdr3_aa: CAWSKPPGQRNEQFF

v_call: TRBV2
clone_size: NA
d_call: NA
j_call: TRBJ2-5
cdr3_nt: TGTGCCAGCAGTGAGTGGGAAGAGACCCAGTACTTC
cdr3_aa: CASSEWEETQYF

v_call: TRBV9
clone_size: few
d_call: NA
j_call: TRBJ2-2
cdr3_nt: TGTGCCAGCAGCGTAGTAGGGGGGAAAGAGATCGGGGAGCTGTTTTTT
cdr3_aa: CASSVVGGKEIGELFF

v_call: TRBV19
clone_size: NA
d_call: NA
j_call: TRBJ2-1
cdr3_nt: TGTGCCAGTAGTTGGCTAGGGACCAATGAGCAGTTCTTC
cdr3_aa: CASSWLGTNEQFF

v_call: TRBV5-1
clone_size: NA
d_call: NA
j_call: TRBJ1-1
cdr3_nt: TGCGCCAGCAGACGGGAGGGGAACACTGAAGCTTTCTTT
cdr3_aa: CASRREGNTEAFF

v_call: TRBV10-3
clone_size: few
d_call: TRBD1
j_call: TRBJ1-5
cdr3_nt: TGTGCCATCAGTGACCGGACAGGGACCCAGCCCCAGCATTTT
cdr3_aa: CAISDRTGTQPQHF

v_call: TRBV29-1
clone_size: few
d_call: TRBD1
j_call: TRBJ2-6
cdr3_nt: TGCAGCGGCCTAACCAGACAGGGGGCGTCTGGGGCCAACGTCCTGACTTTC
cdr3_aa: CSGLTRQGASGANVLTF

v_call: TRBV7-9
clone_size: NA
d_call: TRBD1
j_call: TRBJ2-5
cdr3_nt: TGTGCCAGCAGCTTAGCGACAGGGGGCCGGGAGACCCAGTACTTC
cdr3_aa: CASSLATGGRETQYF

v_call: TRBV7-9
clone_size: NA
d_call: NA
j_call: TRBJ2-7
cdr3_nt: TGTGCCAGCAGCTTAAGTAGCGCGTATCACGAGCAGTACTTC
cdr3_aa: CASSLSSAYHEQYF

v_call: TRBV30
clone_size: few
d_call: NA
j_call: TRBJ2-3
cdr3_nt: TGTGCCTGGAGTGGGACGGGGCTCCTAAGCACAGATACGCAGTATTTT
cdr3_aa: CAWSGTGLLSTDTQYF

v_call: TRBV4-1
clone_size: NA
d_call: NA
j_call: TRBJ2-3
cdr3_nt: TGCGCCAGCAGCCAAGTTGGACTTCCCACAGATACGCAGTATTTT
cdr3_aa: CASSQVGLPTDTQYF

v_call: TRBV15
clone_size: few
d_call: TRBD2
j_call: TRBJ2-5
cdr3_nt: TGTGCCACCAGCAGAGTTAGCGGGGGATTTGGAGAGACCCAGTACTTC
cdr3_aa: CATSRVSGGFGETQYF

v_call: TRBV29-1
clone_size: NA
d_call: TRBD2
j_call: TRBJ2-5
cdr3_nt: TGCAGCGTTGAAGAGCGGGGGGGCCGGGAGACCCAGTACTTC
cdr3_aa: CSVEERGGRETQYF

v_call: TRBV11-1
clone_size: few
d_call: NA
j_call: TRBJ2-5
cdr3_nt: TGTGCCAGCAGCTTAGACTACAGCCAAGAGACCCAGTACTTC
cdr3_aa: CASSLDYSQETQYF

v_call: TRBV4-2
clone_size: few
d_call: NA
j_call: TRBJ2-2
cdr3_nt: TGTGCCAGCAGCCAAGAATTGGGCCAAAACACCGGGGAGCTGTTTTTT
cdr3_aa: CASSQELGQNTGELFF

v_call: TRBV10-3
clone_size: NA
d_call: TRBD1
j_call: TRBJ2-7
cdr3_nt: TGTGCCATCAGTGCCGGGACAGGCCAGCCGGAGCAGTACTTC
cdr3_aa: CAISAGTGQPEQYF

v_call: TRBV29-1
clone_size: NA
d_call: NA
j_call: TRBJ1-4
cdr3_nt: TGCAGCGCCAAAGAAGCTGAAAAACTGTTTTTT
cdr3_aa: CSAKEAEKLFF

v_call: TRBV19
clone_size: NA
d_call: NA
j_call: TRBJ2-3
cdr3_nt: TGTGCCAGTAGTCCAAGGGACGTAGCAGATACGCAGTATTTT
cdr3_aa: CASSPRDVADTQYF

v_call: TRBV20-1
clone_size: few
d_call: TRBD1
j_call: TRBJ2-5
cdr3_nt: TGCAGCGGGGGACAGGGTGAGACCCAGTACTTC
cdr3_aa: CSGGQGETQYF

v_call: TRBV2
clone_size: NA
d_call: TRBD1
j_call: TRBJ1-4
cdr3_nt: TGTGCCAGCAATGTAGCCAGGGGGATTTCTGAAAAACTGTTTTTT
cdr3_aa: CASNVARGISEKLFF

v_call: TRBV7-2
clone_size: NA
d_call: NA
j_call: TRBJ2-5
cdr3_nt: TGTGCCAGCAGCTTAGTGGGGGCGCTGGGGGAGACCCAGTACTTC
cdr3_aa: CASSLVGALGETQYF

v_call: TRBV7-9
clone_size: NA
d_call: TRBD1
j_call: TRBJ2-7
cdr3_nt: TGTGCCAGCAGCTTAGCGGGGACAGGGGTTGGCGAGCAGTACTTC
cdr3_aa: CASSLAGTGVGEQYF

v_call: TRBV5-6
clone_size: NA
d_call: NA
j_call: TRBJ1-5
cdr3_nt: TGTGCCAGCAGCCGCCGGGTCAGTAATCAGCCCCAGCATTTT
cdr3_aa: CASSRRVSNQPQHF

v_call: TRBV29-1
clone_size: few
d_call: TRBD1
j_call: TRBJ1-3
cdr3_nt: TGCAGCGTTGCCGTGGGACAGGGGGTCAGAAACACCATATATTTT
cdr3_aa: CSVAVGQGVRNTIYF

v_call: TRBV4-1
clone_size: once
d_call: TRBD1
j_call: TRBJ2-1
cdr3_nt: TGCGCCAGCAGGCAACCGACAGGGGCATACAATGAGCAGTTCTTC
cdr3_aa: CASRQPTGAYNEQFF